The 18 T cell receptor beta chains in this list originate from one sample, sequenced in a study of vaccination and CD4 T cells after COVID-19. Documented treatment: approximately nine-day PBMC culture with coronavirus spike peptide pools or control peptides (ViraFEST assay). During the years 2011-2018, before the COVID-19 pandemic, the unexposed donor's CD4+ T cells were collected. The Oncomine TCR Beta short-read assay generated sequence data from the DNA of cultured CD4+ T cells. Genomic DNA extraction was carried out from cultured CD4+ T cells. From the PCR reads, TCRdb called clonotypes with MiXCR, one entry per CDR3 protein. The sample holds roughly 11,000 distinct CDR3 sequences, 35% to 40% seen once. The antigens these receptors bind are not known. The sequenced material came from CD4+ T cells from blood, cultured in vitro. These TCRs come from a human donor in good health.

The CDR3 bases are TGCGCCAGCAGCCAACGGGGACTAGCGCTAAACACCGGGGAGCTGTTTTTT. The encoded protein is CASSQRGLALNTGELFF. The rearrangement joins TRBV4-3 to TRBJ2-2, with TRBD2 identical over 10 bases. With 2 bases clipped from V and 2 bases from J, the junction kept 5 bases outside the gene matches. The CDR3 length is 17 residues. CDR1 and CDR2 from the germline V gene are LGHNA and YSLEER.

This clonotype showed up just a few times. DNA for the CDR3: TGCGCCAGCAGCGTTTCGGAGACCCAGTACTTC. It is translated as CASSVSETQYF. The chain employs TRBV5-1 and TRBJ2-5; no clear D. The CDR3 has 11 residues. V lost 4 bases and J 5 bases, leaving 6 bases between the germline ends. Germline CDR1 SGHRS, CDR2 YFSETQ.

In its sample, this clonotype is medium-sized (0.01 to 0.1%). The rearrangement uses TRBV6-1 and TRBJ2-1; D may be TRBD2 (6 bases). Trimming stripped 2 bases from V and 4 bases from J, with 15 bases between. This CDR3 has 16 amino acids. Germline CDR1 and CDR2: MNHNS and SASEGT. This CDR3 reads CASSEYRSSDYNEQFF. The CDR3 DNA is TGTGCCAGCAGTGAATATAGGTCTAGCGATTACAATGAGCAGTTCTTC.

The chain links TRBV28 to TRBJ1-1; D is unresolved. Trimming removed 2 bases from V and 4 bases from J, with 14 bases in between. This CDR3 has 15 residues. In germline, CDR1 is MDHEN, CDR2 SYDVKM. The CDR3 bases are TGTGCCAGCAGTTTACTAACCCGGGAATTCACTGAAGCTTTCTTT. This sequence encodes CASSLLTREFTEAFF. The full variable domain, completed using reference TRBV28 and TRBJ1-1, is DVKVTQSSRYLVKRTGEKVFLECVQDMDHENMFWYRQDPGLGLRLIYFSYDVKMKEKGDIPEGYSVSREKKERFSLILESASTNQTSMYLCASSLLTREFTEAFFGQGTRLTVV.

The chain combines TRBV20-1 with TRBJ2-3; 7 nucleotides line up with TRBD2. The ends lost 6 bases at V and 1 base at J; junction bases unmatched: 7. The CDR3 has 14 residues. Germline V lookup: CDR1 DFQATT, CDR2 SNEGSKA (reference sequence). CDR3 bases: TGCAGTGCGGGGGGGAGGGGCGGCACAGATACGCAGTATTTT. It yields the protein CSAGGRGGTDTQYF.

This clonotype was detected only a few times. The rearrangement links TRBV6-1 to TRBJ2-7; TRBD2 might be the D (5 bases). CDR1 is MNHNS and CDR2 is SASEGT in the germline V gene. V lost 3 bases and J lost 0, with 12 bases in between. This CDR3 comprises 15 residues. CDR3 protein: CASSDPQRSSYEQYF. The CDR3 coding sequence is TGTGCCAGCAGTGATCCGCAGCGGAGCTCCTACGAGCAGTACTTC.

This chain joins TRBV10-3 and TRBJ2-1; D is perhaps TRBD2 (6 bases). V lost 3 bases and J 5 bases, leaving 11 bases between the germline ends. Looked up from germline, CDR1 is ENHRY and CDR2 is SYGVKD. CDR3 length: 14 residues. The CDR3 DNA sequence: TGTGCCATCAGTGAATTCCAGCGGGACAATGAGCAGTTCTTC. It is translated as CAISEFQRDNEQFF.

This clonotype has a handful of counts. The chain links TRBV5-4 to TRBJ1-5, with TRBD1 matching over 8 bases. Germline V CDR1 and CDR2: SGHNT, YYREEE (reference sequence). This CDR3 has 14 amino acids. With 4 bases clipped from V and 5 bases from J, the junction kept 5 bases outside the gene matches. CDR3 sequence reads: CASSLTGDDQPQHF. For the CDR3, the DNA is TGTGCCAGCAGCCTGACAGGGGATGATCAGCCCCAGCATTTT.

This clonotype has only one observation. The V call is TRBV11-3, the J call TRBJ2-7; 8 bases match TRBD1. The CDR3 contains 16 residues. CDR1 and CDR2 (germline): SGHNT, YENEEA. V was pared by 4 bases and J by 1 base, with 9 bases of the junction left unmatched. The DNA of the CDR3 is TGTGCCAGCAGCTCCCAAGGACAGGGAGGTTCCTACGAGCAGTACTTC. This codes for CASSSQGQGGSYEQYF. Supplemented by reference TRBV11-3 and TRBJ2-7, the full variable domain reads EAGVVQSPRYKIIEKKQPVAFWCNPISGHNTLYWYLQNLGQGPELLIRYENEEAVDDSQLPKDRFSAERLKGVDSTLKIQPAELGDSAVYLCASSSQGQGGSYEQYFGPGTRLTVT.

The chain is built from TRBV19 and TRBJ2-7; 7 bases fit TRBD1. Germline loops: CDR1 LNHDA, CDR2 SQIVND (reference sequence). There are 14 residues in the CDR3. After removal of 2 bases from V and 4 bases from J, the junction contained 5 bases not matched to a gene. CDR3 sequence: CASSIPGQYYEQYF. The CDR3 DNA is TGTGCCAGTAGTATACCGGGACAGTATTACGAGCAGTACTTC.

About this clonotype itself: A read error may be the cause here, since a much bigger clone is one base away. The chain joins TRBV20-1 to TRBJ2-3; D may be TRBD2 (6 bases). Germline V CDR1 and CDR2: DFQATT, SNEGSKA (reference sequence). CDR3 length: 17 residues. CDR3 coding DNA: TGCAATGCTGATGCAGGGTGGGCGGGACGAGGGACAGATACGCAGTATTTT. Translation: CNADAGWAGRGTDTQYF.

V is TRBV4-2 and J is TRBJ2-1; D not resolved. V dropped 2 bases and J dropped 0 bases, with 11 bases sitting between them. The CDR3 consists of 16 residues. Germline V gene sequence: CDR1 LGHNA, CDR2 YNFKEQ. Here the CDR3 DNA reads TGTGCCAGCAGCCAACCGGGCCTGAGCTCCTACAATGAGCAGTTCTTC. This gives the protein CASSQPGLSSYNEQFF.

This rearrangement joins TRBV20-1 to TRBJ1-1, with no clear D. V lost 5 bases and J 1 base, leaving 11 bases between the germline ends. The length of the CDR3 is 13 residues. From germline, CDR1 is DFQATT and CDR2 SNEGSKA (reference sequence). CDR3 region: CSAPPRGNTEAFF. CDR3 in DNA: TGCAGTGCTCCCCCCCGAGGGAACACTGAAGCTTTCTTT.

The V call is TRBV6-2 or TRBV6-3, the J call TRBJ1-2; TRBD1 agrees at 9 bases. The CDR3 extends over 15 amino acids. Germline lookup yields CDR1 MNHEY and CDR2 SVGEGT. After removal of 7 bases from V and 7 bases from J, the junction contained 13 bases not matched to a gene. CDR3 residues: CASNDPGQGESGYTF. The CDR3 DNA reads TGTGCCAGCAATGATCCGGGACAGGGTGAAAGTGGCTACACCTTC.

This clonotype turned up a few times. This sequence joins TRBV7-6 and TRBJ2-2, with 7 bases identical to TRBD2. J lost 6 bases, V lost 4 bases, and 8 bases had no gene match. The CDR3 consists of 15 residues. CDR1 is SGHVS, CDR2 FNYEAQ, per germline. The CDR3 sequence: CASSSVRGEAGELFF. The CDR3 DNA is TGTGCCAGCAGCTCGGTACGGGGGGAGGCCGGGGAGCTGTTTTTT.

The chain carries TRBV6-2 or TRBV6-3 and TRBJ2-1; 9 bases line up with TRBD2. The CDR3 has 15 residues. Unmatched junction bases numbered 6, after V lost 6 bases and J lost 3 bases. Germline V CDR1 and CDR2: MNHEY, SVGEGT. The CDR3 protein is CASSQLAGLYNEQFF. CDR3 in DNA: TGTGCCAGCAGCCAACTAGCGGGCCTCTACAATGAGCAGTTCTTC.

This clonotype was counted between two and nine times. The rearrangement uses TRBV27 and TRBJ2-3, with a possible D match to TRBD2 (5 bases). V dropped 10 bases and J dropped 13 bases, with 27 bases sitting between them. The CDR3 sequence is 14 residues long. Germline CDR1 reads MNHEY; CDR2 reads SMNVEV (reference sequence). In nucleotides, the CDR3 is TGTGCCACCCGGCTAGGGAGATACGCAGTATCCGAGTATTTT. It yields the protein CATRLGRYAVSEYF.

This clonotype was seen only a few times. This chain uses TRBV6-1 with TRBJ2-3, with TRBD2 identical over 7 bases. J gave up 3 bases and V 6 bases, and 6 bases lay outside the gene matches. In germline, CDR1 is MNHNS, CDR2 SASEGT. This CDR3 has 14 amino acids. CDR3: CASSGGGRTDTQYF. The CDR3 region has the DNA TGTGCCAGCAGCGGGGGAGGGAGGACAGATACGCAGTATTTT.